This entry is about one T cell receptor (beta chain). Its target is not known. Germline CDR1 DFQATT, CDR2 SNEGSKA (reference sequence). The V and J ends lost 5 bases and 0 bases, in that order; junction bases with no gene match: 7. The CDR3 runs to 14 residues. The data derive from a study of T-cell memory formation after mild COVID-19. Study results and limitations: Certain responding clones were present in pre-infection memory, suggesting participation of cross-reactive memory.

Constant-segment primers served in 5'RACE that generated TCR alpha and TCR beta cDNA libraries bearing sample barcodes and UMIs. TCRdb fed the 5' RACE reads into MiXCR, producing one record per CDR3 protein. The data show 300,000 to 400,000 distinct CDR3 sequences, with approximately 14% seen just once and less than 25% held by the top ten. The sequence was obtained from a man younger than 35 who had mild COVID-19 (a few samples of this study predate the infection). Cell type and time point are not known. Material: PBMCs or a T cell subset sorted from them (not recorded which). This sequence joins TRBV20-1 and TRBJ2-7; 7 nucleotides match TRBD1. The CDR3 DNA is TGCAGTGCTTCGCGACAGGGACCCTCCTACGAGCAGTACTTC. Encoded protein: CSASRQGPSYEQYF.